This T cell receptor (beta chain) was captured in a study of OX40 agonist ivuxolimab in advanced cancers. Study background: The study enrolled dose-escalation patients with hepatocellular carcinoma, melanoma, renal cell or head and neck cancer.

General observations from the study: Dosing at 0.1 to 3.0 mg/kg was accompanied by clonal expansion of CD4+ and CD8+ blood T cells by week 6.

Clones were read by immunoSEQ multiplex PCR, and TCRdb kept only the in-frame ones, dropping some. The sample carries 20,000 or so clones, 74% recorded once. As concerns this clone: Its antigen is not identified.

CDR1 is SGHAT, CDR2 FQNNGV, per germline. The CDR3 contains 12 residues. With 5 bases removed from V and 4 bases from J, the gap between germline ends came to 9 bases. People who had autoimmune disease history or systemic immunosuppression were excluded. The sequences come from CD4+ or CD8+ T cells sorted from blood, collected in a trial of the OX40 agonist ivuxolimab. The receptor was isolated from an adult with an advanced solid tumor such as melanoma, head and neck, liver or kidney cancer. The chain joins TRBV11-2 to TRBJ2-7; D might be TRBD1 (6 bases). The CDR3 DNA reads as TGTGCCAGCAGCCTAACAGGGTACGAGCAGTACTTC. This sequence encodes CASSLTGYEQYF.